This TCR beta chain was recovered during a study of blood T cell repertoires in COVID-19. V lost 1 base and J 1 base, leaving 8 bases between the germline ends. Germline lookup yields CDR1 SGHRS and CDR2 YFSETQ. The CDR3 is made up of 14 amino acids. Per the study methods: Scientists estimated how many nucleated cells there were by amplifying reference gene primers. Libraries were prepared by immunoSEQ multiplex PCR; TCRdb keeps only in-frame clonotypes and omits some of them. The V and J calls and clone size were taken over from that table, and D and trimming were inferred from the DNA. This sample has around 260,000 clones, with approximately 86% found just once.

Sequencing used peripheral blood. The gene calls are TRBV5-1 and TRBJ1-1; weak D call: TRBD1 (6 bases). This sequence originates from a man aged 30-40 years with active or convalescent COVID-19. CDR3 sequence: CASSLTGPNTEAFF. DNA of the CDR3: TGCGCCAGCAGCTTGACAGGGCCGAACACTGAAGCTTTCTTT.